The clone carrying this T cell receptor beta chain was counted at least ten times. The antigen is undetermined. These data belong to a study of human T cells and chemical hapten exposure. The wider study: Among samples, TCR yields varied mainly because of small differences in pooled library volume. Study outcomes and limitations: Donors, who had alopecia, may show an immune response that differs from healthy people's.

Unique molecular identifiers were affixed to discrete cDNA molecules within the library. Using its own MiXCR run on the RACE reads, TCRdb lists one record per CDR3 protein. This sample has 25,000 to 35,000 distinct CDR3 sequences; more than 5% occur once, and the top ten carry roughly 5.9%. The CDR3 contains 14 residues. From germline, CDR1 is SGHRS and CDR2 YFSETQ. V was cut by 0 bases and J by 1 base, with 7 bases left in between. Time point in this sample: patch test 3, about 24 weeks after DPC sensitization. Treatment in this sample: therapeutic diphenylcyclopropenone sensitization with weekly scalp DPC. Venepuncture was done earlier than the placement of each patch test.

The chain has TRBV5-1 and TRBJ2-5; D call uncertain. The TCR comes from a young man with alopecia areata. Some clones in this sample may be carry-over from other donors' samples. Here the sequenced sample was whole blood, taken in connection with sensitization to the hapten diphenylcyclopropenone (DPC). CDR3 nucleotides: TGCGCCAGCAGCTTGGGCCCCGGCCAAGAGACCCAGTACTTC. It translates to CASSLGPGQETQYF.